This is a list of T cell receptor beta chains from one sample in a study of human T cells and chemical hapten exposure. TCRdb used MiXCR to reprocess the RACE reads, holding one entry per CDR3 protein. The sample carries about 380,000 distinct CDR3 sequences, 5% to 6.5% recorded once. The sample consisted of whole blood, taken in connection with sensitization to the hapten diphenylcyclopropenone (DPC). Receptors were obtained from a woman aged 50 to 65 with alopecia areata. Some clones in this sample may be carry-over from other donors' samples. CDR3s include the opening cysteine and the closing phenylalanine or tryptophan. Each record gives: V gene, clone size, J gene, D gene, CDR3 protein, CDR3 DNA. A D gene is named only where the DNA matches it firmly. The size of a clone is reported for some rows only, either as once, few or many, or as a class for expanded clones.

v_call: TRBV28; clone_size: few; j_call: TRBJ1-2; d_call: .; cdr3_aa: CASSGPTNYGYTF; cdr3_nt: TGTGCCAGCAGTGGTCCCACTAACTATGGCTACACCTTC
v_call: TRBV6-5; clone_size: few; j_call: TRBJ2-5; d_call: TRBD2; cdr3_aa: CASSPRTSGGQETQYF; cdr3_nt: TGTGCCAGCAGCCCAAGGACTAGCGGGGGGCAAGAGACCCAGTACTTC
v_call: TRBV20-1; clone_size: .; j_call: TRBJ2-4; d_call: .; cdr3_aa: CSARQHGPKNIQYF; cdr3_nt: TGCAGTGCTAGACAGCACGGACCCAAAAACATTCAGTACTTC
v_call: TRBV3-1; clone_size: many; j_call: TRBJ2-1; d_call: .; cdr3_aa: CASSLPVGVYNEQFF; cdr3_nt: TGTGCCAGCAGTCTACCCGTCGGGGTCTACAATGAGCAGTTCTTC
v_call: TRBV4-3; clone_size: many; j_call: TRBJ2-5; d_call: .; cdr3_aa: CASSQNTGKETQYF; cdr3_nt: TGCGCCAGCAGCCAAAATACAGGGAAAGAGACCCAGTACTTC
v_call: TRBV6-2/TRBV6-3; clone_size: many; j_call: TRBJ2-7; d_call: TRBD2; cdr3_aa: CASKQLAGDVYEQYF; cdr3_nt: TGTGCCAGCAAACAGCTAGCGGGAGACGTTTACGAGCAGTACTTC
v_call: TRBV5-1; clone_size: .; j_call: TRBJ2-2; d_call: TRBD1; cdr3_aa: CASSMPTGATGELFF; cdr3_nt: TGCGCCAGCAGCATGCCGACAGGGGCGACCGGGGAGCTGTTTTTT
v_call: TRBV2; clone_size: .; j_call: TRBJ1-2; d_call: .; cdr3_aa: CASSVLSYGYTF; cdr3_nt: TGTGCCAGCAGTGTTCTCAGCTATGGCTACACCTTC
v_call: TRBV29-1; clone_size: few; j_call: TRBJ2-2; d_call: .; cdr3_aa: CSVLRSSTGELFF; cdr3_nt: TGCAGCGTTCTGAGGTCAAGCACCGGGGAGCTGTTTTTT
v_call: TRBV5-1; clone_size: many; j_call: TRBJ2-3; d_call: .; cdr3_aa: CASSLQVTDTQYF; cdr3_nt: TGCGCCAGCAGCTTGCAGGTCACAGATACGCAGTATTTT
v_call: TRBV10-3; clone_size: many; j_call: TRBJ2-2; d_call: TRBD2; cdr3_aa: CATRDYNTGELFF; cdr3_nt: TGTGCCACCCGGGACTACAACACCGGGGAGCTGTTTTTT
v_call: TRBV29-1; clone_size: few; j_call: TRBJ2-1; d_call: .; cdr3_aa: CSGSGGQYNEQFF; cdr3_nt: TGCAGCGGCTCGGGGGGCCAATACAATGAGCAGTTCTTC
v_call: TRBV9; clone_size: .; j_call: TRBJ2-1; d_call: .; cdr3_aa: CASSSGPGNEQFF; cdr3_nt: TGTGCCAGCAGCTCAGGGCCGGGGAATGAGCAGTTCTTC
v_call: TRBV5-6; clone_size: .; j_call: TRBJ1-3; d_call: .; cdr3_aa: CASSSGLPSERTIYF; cdr3_nt: TGTGCCAGCAGCTCGGGACTGCCTTCTGAGAGGACCATATATTTT
v_call: TRBV7-9; clone_size: many; j_call: TRBJ2-1; d_call: .; cdr3_aa: CASSLPSSNEQFF; cdr3_nt: TGCGCCAGCAGCCTCCCTAGCTCTAATGAGCAGTTCTTC
v_call: TRBV14; clone_size: many; j_call: TRBJ2-5; d_call: .; cdr3_aa: CASSGTSRRETQYF; cdr3_nt: TGTGCCAGCAGCGGTACTAGCCGGAGAGAGACCCAGTACTTC
v_call: TRBV12-3/TRBV12-4; clone_size: many; j_call: TRBJ1-4; d_call: TRBD1; cdr3_aa: CASSSTGQSNEKLFF; cdr3_nt: TGTGCCAGCAGTTCAACGGGACAGAGCAATGAAAAACTGTTTTTT
v_call: TRBV7-9; clone_size: few; j_call: TRBJ1-1; d_call: .; cdr3_aa: CASSLASAGLNTEAFF; cdr3_nt: TGTGCCAGCAGCTTAGCCTCCGCAGGCCTGAACACTGAAGCTTTCTTT
v_call: TRBV19; clone_size: .; j_call: TRBJ2-1; d_call: .; cdr3_aa: CASRQQGPYNEQFF; cdr3_nt: TGTGCCAGTAGACAACAGGGACCCTACAATGAGCAGTTCTTC
v_call: TRBV20-1; clone_size: .; j_call: TRBJ1-3; d_call: TRBD1; cdr3_aa: CSAQGQGYGNTIYF; cdr3_nt: TGCAGTGCGCAGGGACAGGGATACGGAAACACCATATATTTT
v_call: TRBV7-2; clone_size: few; j_call: TRBJ2-3; d_call: TRBD2; cdr3_aa: CASSILAGGPPDTQYF; cdr3_nt: TGTGCCAGCAGCATTCTAGCGGGGGGGCCTCCAGATACGCAGTATTTT
v_call: TRBV29-1; clone_size: many; j_call: TRBJ2-1; d_call: .; cdr3_aa: CSVEGRVGNEQFF; cdr3_nt: TGCAGCGTTGAGGGACGGGTGGGGAATGAGCAGTTCTTC
v_call: TRBV2; clone_size: many; j_call: TRBJ2-7; d_call: .; cdr3_aa: CASRPETPSYEQYF; cdr3_nt: TGTGCCAGCCGACCAGAGACCCCATCCTACGAGCAGTACTTC
v_call: TRBV12-3/TRBV12-4; clone_size: once; j_call: TRBJ2-3; d_call: TRBD1; cdr3_aa: CASSGQGVGTDTQYF; cdr3_nt: TGTGCCAGCAGTGGACAGGGCGTGGGCACAGATACGCAGTATTTT
v_call: TRBV5-6; clone_size: .; j_call: TRBJ1-1; d_call: TRBD1; cdr3_aa: CASSLGQGTNTEAFF; cdr3_nt: TGTGCCAGCAGCTTGGGACAGGGCACGAACACTGAAGCTTTCTTT
v_call: TRBV29-1; clone_size: few; j_call: TRBJ2-1; d_call: TRBD1; cdr3_aa: CSVEGDRGEQFF; cdr3_nt: TGCAGCGTTGAAGGCGACAGGGGCGAGCAGTTCTTC
v_call: TRBV7-2; clone_size: many; j_call: TRBJ2-3; d_call: .; cdr3_aa: CASKLRGGPAGPTDTQYF; cdr3_nt: TGTGCCAGCAAGCTTAGGGGGGGTCCGGCGGGCCCCACAGATACGCAGTATTTT
v_call: TRBV29-1; clone_size: many; j_call: TRBJ2-1; d_call: .; cdr3_aa: CSVDTGKVLNEQFF; cdr3_nt: TGCAGCGTTGACACAGGGAAAGTTCTCAATGAGCAGTTCTTC
v_call: TRBV20-1; clone_size: .; j_call: TRBJ2-7; d_call: TRBD1; cdr3_aa: CSAQPWDSSYEQYF; cdr3_nt: TGCAGTGCTCAGCCGTGGGACAGCTCCTACGAGCAGTACTTC
v_call: TRBV28; clone_size: .; j_call: TRBJ2-3; d_call: .; cdr3_aa: CASSWPRTDTQYF; cdr3_nt: TGTGCCAGCAGTTGGCCCCGCACAGATACGCAGTATTTT
v_call: TRBV7-2; clone_size: many; j_call: TRBJ2-3; d_call: .; cdr3_aa: CASSLILYTDTQYF; cdr3_nt: TGTGCCAGCAGCTTAATCCTCTACACAGATACGCAGTATTTT
v_call: TRBV10-2; clone_size: many; j_call: TRBJ2-7; d_call: TRBD1; cdr3_aa: CASSAPFRGQTQVEQYF; cdr3_nt: TGCGCCAGCAGTGCTCCCTTCAGGGGGCAGACCCAGGTCGAGCAGTACTTC
v_call: TRBV6-2/TRBV6-3; clone_size: many; j_call: TRBJ2-1; d_call: .; cdr3_aa: CATRRGSAYNEQFF; cdr3_nt: TGTGCCACCCGACGGGGGAGTGCCTACAATGAGCAGTTCTTC
v_call: TRBV5-4; clone_size: few; j_call: TRBJ2-7; d_call: TRBD1; cdr3_aa: CASSFSSGQVQYF; cdr3_nt: TGTGCCAGCAGCTTCTCATCTGGACAGGTACAGTACTTC
v_call: TRBV19; clone_size: .; j_call: TRBJ1-6; d_call: .; cdr3_aa: CATRQVDNSPLHF; cdr3_nt: TGTGCCACGCGACAGGTCGATAATTCACCCCTCCACTTT
v_call: TRBV3-1; clone_size: few; j_call: TRBJ2-7; d_call: TRBD2; cdr3_aa: CASSSYTAGEMGEQYF; cdr3_nt: TGTGCCAGCAGCTCCTACACAGCGGGAGAAATGGGCGAGCAGTACTTC
v_call: TRBV7-9; clone_size: many; j_call: TRBJ1-2; d_call: .; cdr3_aa: CASSRLNRDPSYGYTF; cdr3_nt: TGTGCCAGCAGCCGTCTTAACAGGGACCCAAGCTATGGCTACACCTTC